Here is one T cell receptor beta chain with its context. V lost 5 bases, J lost 2 bases, and 10 bases stayed unmatched. CDR1 is SGHTA, CDR2 FQGTGA, per germline. This CDR3 has 16 amino acids. This sample is drawn from a study of blood T cell repertoires in COVID-19. Overall study context: The samples span acute and convalescent COVID-19 from the United States, Italy and Spain.

The authors' processing: Cell counts per sample came from amplifying reference gene primers. Clones were sequenced by immunoSEQ multiplex PCR, and TCRdb holds only the in-frame ones, with some missing. For V, J and clone size, that table is used; D and trimming come from the DNA. The sample carries hundreds of thousands of clones, around 82% recorded once. Adults between roughly 18 and 89 years of age took part from 24 US areas. Sample: PBMCs or T cells enriched from blood (not recorded which). The origin of this receptor is a woman aged 40-49 years with acute COVID-19. This chain connects TRBV7-3 to TRBJ2-3; 7 nucleotides line up with TRBD2. CDR3 protein: CASSLRGSGSTDTQYF. CDR3 bases: TGTGCCAGCAGCCTCCGGGGTAGCGGGTCCACAGATACGCAGTATTTT.